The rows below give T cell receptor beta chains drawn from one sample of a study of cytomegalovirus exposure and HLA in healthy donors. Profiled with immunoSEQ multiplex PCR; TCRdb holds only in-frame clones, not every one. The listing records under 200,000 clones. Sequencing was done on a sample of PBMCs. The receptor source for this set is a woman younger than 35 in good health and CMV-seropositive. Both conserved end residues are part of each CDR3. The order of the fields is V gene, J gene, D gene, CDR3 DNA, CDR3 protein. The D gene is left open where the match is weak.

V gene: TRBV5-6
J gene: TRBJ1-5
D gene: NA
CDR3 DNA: TGTGCCAGCAGCTTGGCCGGCAGGAATCAGCCCCAGCATTTT
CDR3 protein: CASSLAGRNQPQHF

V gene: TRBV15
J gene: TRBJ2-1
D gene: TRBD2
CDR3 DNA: TGTGCCACCAGCAGAGAGGTAGCGGGGGGGCGAAATGAGCAGTTCTTC
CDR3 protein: CATSREVAGGRNEQFF

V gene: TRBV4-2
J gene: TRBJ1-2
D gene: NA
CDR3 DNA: TGTGCCAGCAGCCAAGATAGGGGTAACTATGGCTACACCTTC
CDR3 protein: CASSQDRGNYGYTF

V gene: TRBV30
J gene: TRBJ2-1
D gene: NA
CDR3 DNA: TGTGCCTGGAGTGCTGCAGGTGAGCAGTTCTTC
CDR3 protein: CAWSAAGEQFF

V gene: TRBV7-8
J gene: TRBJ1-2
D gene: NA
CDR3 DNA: TGTGCCAGCAGCTTAGAGGGCGGGGTCGGATATGGCTACACCTTC
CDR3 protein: CASSLEGGVGYGYTF

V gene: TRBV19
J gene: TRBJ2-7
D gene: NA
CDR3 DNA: TGTGCCAGTAGTATAGGAACAGGGCCCTACGAGCAGTACTTC
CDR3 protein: CASSIGTGPYEQYF

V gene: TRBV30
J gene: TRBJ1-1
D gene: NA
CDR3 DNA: TGTGCCTGGAGTGTACAAGGGACAACAAGGAGGAACACTGAAGCTTTCTTT
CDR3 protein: CAWSVQGTTRRNTEAFF

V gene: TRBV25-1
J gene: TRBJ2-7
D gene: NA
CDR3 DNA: TGTGCCAGCAGTGAATCTACAGGGAGCTCCTACGAGCAGTACTTC
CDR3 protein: CASSESTGSSYEQYF

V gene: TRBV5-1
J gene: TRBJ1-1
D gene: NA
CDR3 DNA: TGCGCCAGCAGCTCCTATTCCAACCTCGGGGCTTTCTTT
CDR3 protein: CASSSYSNLGAFF

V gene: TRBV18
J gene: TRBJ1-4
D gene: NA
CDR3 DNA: TGTGCCAGCTCCCGGAAGACTGACGATAATGAAAAACTGTTTTTT
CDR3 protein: CASSRKTDDNEKLFF

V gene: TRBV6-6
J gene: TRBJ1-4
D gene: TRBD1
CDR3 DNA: TGTGCCAGCAGACTCGGGACAGTGGGCGAAAAACTGTTTTTT
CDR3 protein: CASRLGTVGEKLFF

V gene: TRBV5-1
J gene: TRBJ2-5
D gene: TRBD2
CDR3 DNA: TGCGCCAGCAGCTTACTAGCGGGGGGGTCGGAGACCCAGTACTTC
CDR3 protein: CASSLLAGGSETQYF

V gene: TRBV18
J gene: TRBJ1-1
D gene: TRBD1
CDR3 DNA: TGTGCCAGCTCACCAATGGACAGGTTTTTGAACACTGAAGCTTTCTTT
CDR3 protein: CASSPMDRFLNTEAFF

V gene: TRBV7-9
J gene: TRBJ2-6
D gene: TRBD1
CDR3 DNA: TGTGCCAGCAGCCTCGACAGGGGGCGATCCGGGGCCAACGTCCTGACTTTC
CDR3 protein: CASSLDRGRSGANVLTF

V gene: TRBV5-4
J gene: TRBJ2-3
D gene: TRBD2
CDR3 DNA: TGTGCCAGCAGCGCGGGGGGCACAGATACGCAGTATTTT
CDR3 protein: CASSAGGTDTQYF

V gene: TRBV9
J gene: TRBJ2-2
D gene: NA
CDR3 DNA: TGTGCCAGCAGCGTAGTTCAGACCGGGGAGCTGTTTTTT
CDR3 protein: CASSVVQTGELFF

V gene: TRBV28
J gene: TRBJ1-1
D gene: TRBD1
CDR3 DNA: TGTGCCAGCAGGGATCCGGGACAGGGGCACACTGAAGCTTTCTTT
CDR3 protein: CASRDPGQGHTEAFF

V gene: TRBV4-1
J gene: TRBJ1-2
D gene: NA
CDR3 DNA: TGCGCCAGCAGCCAACGACAGATTTCTAACTATGGCTACACCTTC
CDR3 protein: CASSQRQISNYGYTF

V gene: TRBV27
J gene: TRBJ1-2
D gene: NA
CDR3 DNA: TGTGCCAGCAGTCCGGGGGGGGGCTACTATGGCTACACCTTC
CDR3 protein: CASSPGGGYYGYTF

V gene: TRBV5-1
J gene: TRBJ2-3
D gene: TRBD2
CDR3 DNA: TGCGCCGGCAGCAGTCTAGCGGGGGGTGATGCAGATACGCAGTATTTT
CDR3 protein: CAGSSLAGGDADTQYF

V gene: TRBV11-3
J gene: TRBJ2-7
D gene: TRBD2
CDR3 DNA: TGTGCCAGCAGCTTTCGGCCGGGAGGCTACTACGAGCAGTACTTC
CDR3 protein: CASSFRPGGYYEQYF

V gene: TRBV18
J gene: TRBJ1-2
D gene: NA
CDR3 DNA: TGTGCCAGCTCATTCGACAGAGAGTTATATGGCTACACCTTC
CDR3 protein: CASSFDRELYGYTF

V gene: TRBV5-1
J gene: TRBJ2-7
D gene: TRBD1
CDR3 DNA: TGCGCCAGCAGCCGGGACAGCTACGAGCAGTACTTC
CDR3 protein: CASSRDSYEQYF

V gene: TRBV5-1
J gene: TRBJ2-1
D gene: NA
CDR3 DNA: TGCGCCAGCAGCTTAGTTTTCCGGAGCTCCTACAATGAGCAGTTCTTC
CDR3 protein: CASSLVFRSSYNEQFF

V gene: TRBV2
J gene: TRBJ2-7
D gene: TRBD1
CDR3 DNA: TGTGCCAGCAGTGGTGGGACAGGGGGCCCCTACGAGCAGTACTTC
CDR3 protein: CASSGGTGGPYEQYF

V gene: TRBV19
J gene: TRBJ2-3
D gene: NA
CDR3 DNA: TGTGCCAGTAGTGAGGGGGGGGGCACAGATACGCAGTATTTT
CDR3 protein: CASSEGGGTDTQYF

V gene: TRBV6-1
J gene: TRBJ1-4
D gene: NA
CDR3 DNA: TGTGCCAGCAGTGGATCGTACAGAAACGAAAAACTGTTTTTT
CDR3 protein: CASSGSYRNEKLFF

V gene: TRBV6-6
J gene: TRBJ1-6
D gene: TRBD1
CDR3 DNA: TGTGCCAGCAGTTACTCGAGAGGGGGCGAGGCACCCCTCCACTTT
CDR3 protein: CASSYSRGGEAPLHF

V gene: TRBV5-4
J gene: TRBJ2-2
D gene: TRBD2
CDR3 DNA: TGTGCCAGCAGCTTCATTGTTGGACACCTGGGGGGGAGGCCCACCGGGGAGCTGTTTTTT
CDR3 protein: CASSFIVGHLGGRPTGELFF

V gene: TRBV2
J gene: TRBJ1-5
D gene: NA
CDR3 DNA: TGTGCCAGCACCCAAACGGCGCGGGAGAGCAATCAGCCCCAGCATTTT
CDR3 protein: CASTQTARESNQPQHF

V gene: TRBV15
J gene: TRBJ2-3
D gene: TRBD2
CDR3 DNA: TGTGCCACCAGCAGGAAGGAAGCGGGAGCCTCAGATACGCAGTATTTT
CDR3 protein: CATSRKEAGASDTQYF

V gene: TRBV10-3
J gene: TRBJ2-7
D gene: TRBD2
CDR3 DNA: TGTGCCTCCGGACTAGCGGGAGACGAGCAGTACTTC
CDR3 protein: CASGLAGDEQYF

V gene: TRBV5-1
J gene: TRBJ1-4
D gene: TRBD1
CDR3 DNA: TGCGCCAGCAGCCCCGGGACAGGGGGCGCCGGTGAAAAACTGTTTTTT
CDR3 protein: CASSPGTGGAGEKLFF

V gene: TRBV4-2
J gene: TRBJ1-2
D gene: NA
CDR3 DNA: TGTGCCAGCAGCCAAGATTTAGGGGCCGGCGGAAACTATGGCTACACCTTC
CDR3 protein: CASSQDLGAGGNYGYTF

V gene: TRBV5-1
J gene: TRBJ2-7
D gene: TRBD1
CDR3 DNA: TGCGCCAGCAGGTCCGGGACAGGGGTCGAACACGAGCAGTACTTC
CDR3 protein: CASRSGTGVEHEQYF

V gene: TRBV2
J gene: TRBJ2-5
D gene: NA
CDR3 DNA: TGTGCCAGCAGTGAAGGGACAGAGGGGACCCAGTACTTC
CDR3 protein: CASSEGTEGTQYF

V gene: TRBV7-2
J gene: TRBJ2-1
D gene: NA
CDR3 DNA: TGTGCCAGCAGCCCTTCTAGCGTTGCCAATGAGCAGTTCTTC
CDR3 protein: CASSPSSVANEQFF

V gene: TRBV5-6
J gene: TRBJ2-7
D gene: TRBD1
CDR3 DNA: TGTGCCAGCAGCACCCTATCCGGGACAGGCTACGAGCAGTACTTC
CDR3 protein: CASSTLSGTGYEQYF

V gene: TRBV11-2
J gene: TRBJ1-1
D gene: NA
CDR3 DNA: TGTGCCAGCACCCCCCTGCGGGGGCCGGAGAACACTGAAGCTTTCTTT
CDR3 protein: CASTPLRGPENTEAFF

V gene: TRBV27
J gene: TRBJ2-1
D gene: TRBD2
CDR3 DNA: TGTGCCAGCAGTTACTCCAGCGGGGGGCGTAATGAGCAGTTCTTC
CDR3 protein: CASSYSSGGRNEQFF

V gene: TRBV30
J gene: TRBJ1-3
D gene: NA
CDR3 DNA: TGTGCCTGGACCTTCGGAGCTGGAAACACCATATATTTT
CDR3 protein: CAWTFGAGNTIYF

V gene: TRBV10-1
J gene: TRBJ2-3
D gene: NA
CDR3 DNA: TGCGCCAGCAGTGAAACAACCGATACGCAGTATTTT
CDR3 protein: CASSETTDTQYF

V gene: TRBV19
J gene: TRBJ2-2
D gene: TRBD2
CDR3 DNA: TGTGCCAGTAGTAGACGCGGTGGCGGGGGGGCCTCCGGGGAGCTGTTTTTT
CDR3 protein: CASSRRGGGGASGELFF

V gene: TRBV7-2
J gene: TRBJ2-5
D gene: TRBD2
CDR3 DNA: TGTGCCAGCAGCTCCGGACTAGCGGGGGAAGAGACCCAGTACTTC
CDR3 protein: CASSSGLAGEETQYF

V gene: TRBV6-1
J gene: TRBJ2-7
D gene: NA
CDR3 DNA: TGTGCCAGCCTCCTCCGACAATCCTACGAGCAGTACTTC
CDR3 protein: CASLLRQSYEQYF

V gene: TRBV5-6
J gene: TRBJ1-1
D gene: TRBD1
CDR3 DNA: TGTGCCAGCAGTTGGACCGGGACAGTCGAAGCTTTCTTT
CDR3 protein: CASSWTGTVEAFF

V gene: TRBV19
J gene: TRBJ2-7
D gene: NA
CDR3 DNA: TGTGCCAGTAGTTCCCGGGGAGCCTACGAGCAGTACTTC
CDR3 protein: CASSSRGAYEQYF

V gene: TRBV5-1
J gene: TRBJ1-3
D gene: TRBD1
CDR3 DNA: TGCGCCAGCAGCTTGCTTTTGCAGGGGGCGGCGGGAAACACCATATATTTT
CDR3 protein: CASSLLLQGAAGNTIYF